The rows below give T cell receptor beta chains drawn from one sample of a study of cytomegalovirus exposure and HLA in healthy donors. The method was immunoSEQ multiplex PCR; TCRdb's version includes in-frame clones alone and lacks a portion of them. Of roughly 90,000 clones detected, 85% appear once; the ten largest clones hold 20%. Specimen: PBMCs. The receptor source for this set is a man aged 18 to 30 in good health and CMV-seropositive. The CDR3 runs from the conserved cysteine through the conserved F or W. The D gene is left open where the match is weak. Size values are once, few and many counts, or a class for expanded clones, and some rows have none.

j_call | d_call | v_call | clone_size | cdr3_length | cdr3_aa | cdr3_nt
TRBJ2-3 | - | TRBV30 | - | 15 | CAWNTARIGTDTQYF | TGTGCCTGGAATACCGCTAGAATAGGCACAGATACGCAGTATTTT
TRBJ2-4 | TRBD1 | TRBV28 | once | 16 | CASSPRQGVAKNIQYF | TGTGCCAGCAGTCCCCGACAGGGGGTCGCCAAAAACATTCAGTACTTC
TRBJ2-1 | TRBD2 | TRBV18 | - | 16 | CASSPPSRGRGNEQFF | TGTGCCAGCTCACCACCTTCCCGCGGGAGGGGGAATGAGCAGTTCTTC
TRBJ1-2 | - | TRBV6-5 | few | 11 | CASLGAYGYTF | TGTGCCAGCTTGGGGGCCTATGGCTACACCTTC
TRBJ2-5 | TRBD2 | TRBV6-1 | medium-sized | 15 | CASSETSGTQETQYF | TGTGCCAGCAGTGAAACTAGCGGGACACAAGAGACCCAGTACTTC
TRBJ2-5 | TRBD2 | TRBV10-3 | - | 14 | CAISLADGVETQYF | TGTGCCATCAGTCTAGCGGACGGAGTTGAGACCCAGTACTTC
TRBJ2-5 | - | TRBV27 | - | 13 | CASSFAVQETQYF | TGTGCCAGCAGTTTCGCAGTCCAAGAGACCCAGTACTTC
TRBJ1-2 | TRBD1 | TRBV28 | - | 14 | CASSLPQGAWGYTF | TGTGCCAGCAGTCTCCCCCAGGGGGCGTGGGGCTACACCTTC
TRBJ1-3 | - | TRBV6-1 | once | 15 | CASSEQGLSGNTIYF | TGTGCCAGCAGTGAACAGGGACTCTCTGGAAACACCATATATTTT
TRBJ1-1 | - | TRBV19 | - | 15 | CASSRGRAESTEAFF | TGTGCCAGTAGCAGAGGGCGGGCCGAGTCGACTGAAGCTTTCTTT
TRBJ2-7 | - | TRBV18 | once | 17 | CASSPKTARVSSYEQYF | TGTGCCAGCTCACCTAAAACCGCGCGGGTGAGCTCCTACGAGCAGTACTTC
TRBJ2-3 | - | TRBV4-1 | - | 14 | CASSLISGTDTQYF | TGCGCCAGCAGCCTCATATCGGGCACAGATACGCAGTATTTT
TRBJ1-3 | - | TRBV28 | - | 17 | CASSLSGTVRRGNTIYF | TGTGCCAGCAGTTTATCGGGGACTGTCAGGAGAGGAAACACCATATATTTT
TRBJ2-5 | TRBD1 | TRBV27 | - | 15 | CASSYRGFGQETQYF | TGTGCCAGCAGTTACAGGGGTTTTGGGCAAGAGACCCAGTACTTC
TRBJ2-7 | - | TRBV18 | few | 15 | CASSPSTGFSYEQYF | TGTGCCAGCTCACCCTCGACAGGATTCTCCTACGAGCAGTACTTC
TRBJ2-1 | TRBD2 | TRBV6-4 | - | 16 | CASSGTSGRAYNEQFF | TGTGCCAGCAGTGGGACTAGCGGGAGGGCCTACAATGAGCAGTTCTTC
TRBJ1-1 | TRBD1 | TRBV28 | - | 14 | CASSSGQGNTEAFF | TGTGCCAGCAGTTCGGGACAGGGGAACACTGAAGCTTTCTTT
TRBJ2-7 | TRBD2 | TRBV27 | - | 16 | CASSSGLAGDLYEQYF | TGTGCCAGCAGTTCAGGACTAGCGGGAGACCTCTACGAGCAGTACTTC
TRBJ1-5 | TRBD1 | TRBV30 | - | 17 | CAWSSARGQGSNQPQHF | TGTGCCTGGAGTTCGGCCAGGGGGCAGGGGAGCAATCAGCCCCAGCATTTT
TRBJ1-1 | - | TRBV6-5 | - | 13 | CASRTPPGTEAFF | TGTGCCAGCAGGACTCCACCTGGCACTGAAGCTTTCTTT
TRBJ2-2 | TRBD2 | TRBV4-2 | - | 18 | CASSPIGTSGSFTGELFF | TGTGCCAGCAGCCCAATAGGGACTAGCGGGAGTTTCACCGGGGAGCTGTTTTTT